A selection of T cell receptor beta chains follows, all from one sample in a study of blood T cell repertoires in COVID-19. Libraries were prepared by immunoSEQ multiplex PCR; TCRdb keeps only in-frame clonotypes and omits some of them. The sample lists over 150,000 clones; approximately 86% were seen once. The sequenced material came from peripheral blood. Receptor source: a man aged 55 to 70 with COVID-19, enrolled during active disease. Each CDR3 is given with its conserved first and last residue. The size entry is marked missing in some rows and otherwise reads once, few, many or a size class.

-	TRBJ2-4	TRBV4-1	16	CASSQELGLAKNIQYF
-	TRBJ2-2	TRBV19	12	CASTTGAGELFF
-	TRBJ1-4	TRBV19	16	CASSQSADATNEKLFF
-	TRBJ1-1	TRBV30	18	CAWSEGWGRRLLNTEAFF
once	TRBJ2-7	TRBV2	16	CASSEGGLTGLHEQYF
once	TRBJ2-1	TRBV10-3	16	CAITPGLARLANEQFF
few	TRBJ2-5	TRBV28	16	CASTSRGGVTLETQYF
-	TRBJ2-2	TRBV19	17	CASRIPGTGGNTGELFF
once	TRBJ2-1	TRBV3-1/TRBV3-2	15	CASSRDRGTYNEQFF
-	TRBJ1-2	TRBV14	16	CASSQRGTGLGEGYTF